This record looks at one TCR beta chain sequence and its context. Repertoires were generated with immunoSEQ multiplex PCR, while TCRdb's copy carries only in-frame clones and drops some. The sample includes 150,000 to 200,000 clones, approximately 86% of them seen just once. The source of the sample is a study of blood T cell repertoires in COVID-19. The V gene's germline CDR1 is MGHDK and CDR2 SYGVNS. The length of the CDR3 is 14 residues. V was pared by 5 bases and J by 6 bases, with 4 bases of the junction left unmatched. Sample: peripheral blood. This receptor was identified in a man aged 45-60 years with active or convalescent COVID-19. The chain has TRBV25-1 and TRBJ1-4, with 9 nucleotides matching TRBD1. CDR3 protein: CASSRQGGYEKLFF. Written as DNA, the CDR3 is TGTGCCAGCAGTCGACAGGGGGGGTATGAAAAACTGTTTTTT.